A selection of T cell receptor beta chains follows, all from one sample in a study of persistence of HIV-infected CD4 T cells. Using immunoSEQ multiplex PCR, the repertoire was profiled, and TCRdb retains in-frame clones only, with some absent. The profile shows some 50,000 clones, about nine tenths of them singletons. Their recognized antigens are unknown. Specimen: CD4+ T cells sorted from PBMCs after approximately 20-hour stimulation, collected from a patient who received antiretroviral therapy. All receptors come from an adult woman with HIV who was CMV-seropositive. The conserved cysteine and the conserved F or W are not part of the CDR3 here. Each record gives: J gene, V gene, CDR3 protein.

TRBJ2-7 | TRBV12-5 | ASGPDRDVQY
TRBJ1-1 | TRBV7-8 | ASSLGTHNEAF
TRBJ1-1 | TRBV15 | ATSRDYRGEAF
TRBJ2-2 | TRBV5-1 | ASSDPAGLTGELF
TRBJ2-1 | TRBV6-6 | ASSHQGGPYNEQF
TRBJ2-7 | TRBV11-1 | ASSLGNLPSYEQY
TRBJ2-3 | TRBV4-3 | ASSQGRTSDTQY
TRBJ1-1 | TRBV12-5 | ASGGGKRGTEAF
TRBJ2-3 | TRBV7-2 | ASSSTSQGAVDTQY
TRBJ1-2 | TRBV18 | ASSQQGAYGYT
TRBJ2-3 | TRBV30 | AWSWGDTQY
TRBJ1-1 | TRBV12-3/TRBV12-4 | ASRKGSNTEAF
TRBJ1-1 | TRBV3-1/TRBV3-2 | ASSQGQGFGTEAF
TRBJ2-7 | TRBV7-9 | ASRRETAYEQY
TRBJ1-5 | TRBV28 | ASSSRDQPQH
TRBJ2-3 | TRBV20-1 | SAAEVGKVY
TRBJ2-3 | TRBV24-1 | ATSEGTGSTDTQY
TRBJ2-5 | TRBV5-1 | ASSLGAREGEETQY
TRBJ1-2 | TRBV19 | ASSGGGQVLYGYT
TRBJ2-5 | TRBV6-2/TRBV6-3 | ASSSPPLAGGGKTETQY
TRBJ2-7 | TRBV18 | ASSPQGQAPYEQY